This TCR beta chain was identified during a study of blood T cells in healthy people across ages (dated by TCRdb to the mid-2010s). For context, the study as a whole: In model experiments, template switching captured roughly one uniquely barcoded TCR beta cDNA molecule for every two T cells. For two donors (one aged 18 to 29 and one aged 80 or older), the study analyzed two additional independent replicas of 1 million unique cDNA reads from the same blood draw. The donors were split into four age groups: young (average 16 years), middle-aged (about 40), aged (roughly 68) and long-lived (under 85). The study measured age-related changes in TCR beta repertoire diversity using deep sequencing normalized with unique cDNA molecular identifiers. To avoid experimental bias, donors of different ages were distributed randomly across sequencing lanes.

Libraries were constructed by 5' RACE. The instrument was an Illumina HiSeq 2500. A second roughly 7 to 11 cycle PCR used a sample-barcoded 5' primer and a J-beta primer mix. A template-switch 5' adaptor carrying 12 random nucleotides introduced a unique molecular identifier onto each TCR beta cDNA molecule. Each sample yielded at least 2.5 million CDR3-containing paired-end reads. First-strand cDNA was synthesized from all RNA with the Mint cDNA synthesis kit, primed by a TRBC-specific oligonucleotide. Following uracil-DNA glycosylase treatment, a first 18-cycle PCR with universal primers M1SS and BC2_uni_R was performed on all cDNA. As for how the authors treated the data: For normalization, 1 million high-quality reads, each with a distinct molecular identifier, were randomly selected from each sample. Instead of being binned into consensus sequences, reads with shared molecular identifiers were discarded. CDR3 identification, clonotype clustering and error correction used MiTCR with a Q25 quality threshold and the strictest error-elimination algorithm. Lower-bound total TCR beta diversity was estimated with a nonparametric unseen species model using Euler transformation. Using fastp at Q25 and MiXCR, TCRdb reprocessed the public reads and kept productive beta chains. Each entry is one CDR3 protein sequence, shown with its most common DNA and genes. TCRdb, not the authors, supplied the V and J calls. The sample contains about 1.8 million distinct CDR3 sequences, 40% to 55% of them found a single time. The ten largest clones add up to over 2% of the sample.

What the research found in general, with its limitations: Since profiling was done on bulk unsorted PBMCs, naive and antigen-experienced compartments could not be conclusively compared. Donor CMV infection status was unknown, potentially confounding age-related changes in expanded clonotypes. The long-lived group showed more naive CD4+ T cells, fewer expanded clones and increased TCR diversity than the aged group, suggesting age selection. Observed TCR beta diversity correlated strongly with the percentage of naive T cells measured by flow cytometry. Observed TCR beta diversity per million T cells fell roughly linearly with age, and a significant reduction was already apparent by age roughly 40. Total diversity estimates from one million sequenced T cells were considered lower bounds and underestimates.

Systemically healthy Caucasian individuals from Russia, over 30 in total and aged about 6 to 90 years, were included as donors. Each donor gave around 9.9 milliliters of peripheral blood, collected into EDTA-treated Vacutainer tubes. Ficoll-Paque density-gradient centrifugation was used to isolate PBMCs, with at least 6 million obtained per sample. Trizol reagent was used to extract total RNA from the PBMCs, yielding at least 6 micrograms per sample. For every donor, flow cytometry on a PBMC aliquot measured the percentage of naive CD45RAhigh/CD27high T cells. As to this clonotype: Its target antigen remains unknown. A read error may account for a junction end that differs from germline.

Including cysteine and phenylalanine, the CDR3 has 11 amino acids. Of all the DNA, just the CDR3 is kept, 33 bases in frame from base 1. CDR1 and CDR2 are read off the germline V gene as MDHEN and SYDVKM. The sample consisted of blood. This receptor was taken from a middle-aged woman in good health. The chain was built from TRBV28 and TRBJ1-1; perhaps TRBD1 is the D gene, with 6 bases matching. The DNA reads TGTGCCAGCAGATTAGGGGGGGAAGCTTTTTTT. It codes for CASRLGGEAFF. The CDR3 plus the reference TRBV28 and TRBJ1-1 genes for the other parts give the full variable domain: DVKVTQSSRYLVKRTGEKVFLECVQDMDHENMFWYRQDPGLGLRLIYFSYDVKMKEKGDIPEGYSVSREKKERFSLILESASTNQTSMYLCASRLGGEAFFGQGTRLTVV.